This T cell receptor (beta chain) was captured in a study of T cell responses to AZD1222 COVID-19 vaccine (dated by TCRdb to the early 2020s). Context from the whole study: AZD1222 recipients with second doses at about 4 weeks or about 12 weeks were pooled, because spike-specific TCR depth and breadth did not differ between schedules. Trial participants were enrolled by age into 18-55, 56-69 and 70-plus year subgroups, with around 150, 28 and 57 TCR-sequenced participants respectively. TCR sequencing was performed for fewer than 250 trial participants, of whom 207 were given two doses of AZD1222 and around 25 were given two doses of MenACWY control vaccine.

Note on this clone: It has no known antigen specificity. No much larger clonotype is one base removed from it; base qualities were not supplied.

The CDR3 regions of human TCRbeta chains were analyzed by immunosequencing. The source study handled its data this way. TCRs in the repertoires were matched against a reference library of SARS-CoV-2-specific TCRs that had been generated with the MIRA antigen-specificity platform. Breadth was defined as the fraction of unique TCRs that were SARS-CoV-2-associated, and depth was defined as the fraction of total T cells that were SARS-CoV-2-associated. Using the MIRA data, each spike-specific TCR was mapped to the spike region that the TCR reacts to and placed in a CD4 or CD8 class. Log10-transformed breadth and depth values were compared by one-way ANOVA with Sidak's multiple comparisons tests. TCRdb's version of the immuneACCESS table is confined to in-frame rearrangements and falls short of the full clone set. An unresolved V gene accounts for under half of the shortfall where checked; the remainder is of unknown origin. That table gives V, J and clone size, and the DNA gave D and trimming. Counted in this sample were more than 95,000 clones; 88% of them appeared once. Roughly 20% of the sample lies in the top ten.

The germline V gene (reference sequence) gives CDR1 as LGHDT and CDR2 as YNNKEL. Trimming removed 4 bases from V and 6 bases from J; the gene matches leave 13 bases unexplained. The CDR3 numbers 17 residues from cysteine through phenylalanine. CDR3 DNA only is kept here, 51 bases in frame from base 1. This sample's time point label indicates: baseline before first vaccination. Vaccinee samples came from UK trials COV001 and COV002, including a single-blind randomized controlled phase 2/3 trial of AZD1222 (ChAdOx1 nCoV-19) in healthy adults. Trial participant PBMC samples were collected at day 0 and day 28 after the second dose for TCRbeta chain sequencing. Study-wide conclusions, independent of this receptor: The vaccine-associated CD4 TCRs covered the entire spike protein, and the dominant responses fell in regions 160-218 and 743-854. After two AZD1222 doses, both the breadth and the depth of spike-specific TCRs were significantly higher than at day 0 and than in MenACWY recipients. The 56-69-year group was small, and its depth increase did not reach significance, likely because of low power. Reportedly, almost half of the unique spike-specific TCRs recognized epitopes lying outside the regions that are mutated in the B.1.351 and B.1.1.7 variants. Most participants were white British and females outnumbered males, and the authors suggested that clonal diversity may have been underestimated. Conclusions about previously exposed vaccinees are limited because only six or seven AZD1222 recipients were SARS-CoV-2 seropositive at baseline. Because no day 14 peak-response samples were available, repertoires were characterized only after the peak T cell response.

The receptor was derived from an adult in good health. The sequencing here drew on peripheral blood, taken on day 0 of AZD1222 vaccination. The rearrangement joined TRBV3-1 (or the pseudogene TRBV3-2) to TRBJ2-1, and 9 bases in between align with TRBD2. The CDR3 here reads CASSLWLAGRSGNEQFF. The DNA is TGTGCCAGCAGCCTCTGGCTAGCGGGGAGGAGCGGCAATGAGCAGTTCTTC.